The clone carrying this TCR beta chain came up many times. TCRdb redid the clone calls on the PCR reads using MiXCR. The sample lists tens of thousands of clones, 15% to 20% occurring once. This specimen belongs to a study of metastatic and nonmetastatic thyroid tumors. Germline values: CDR1 LNHNV, CDR2 YYDKDF (reference sequence). The CDR3 length is 13 residues. V was trimmed by 3 bases and J by 4 bases, leaving 7 bases between them. Thyroid surgery was performed in patients who had received no treatment beforehand. The sample comprised blood. The chain joins TRBV15 to TRBJ2-1; a weak D match, TRBD1 (6 bases). The sequence was obtained from a female donor with papillary thyroid cancer or a benign thyroid nodule (not recorded which). Some clones in this sample may be carry-over from other donors' samples. The CDR3, as DNA: TGTGCCACCAGCAGCGACAGGTACAATGAGCAGTTCTTC. Its protein product is CATSSDRYNEQFF.